This TCR beta chain emerged from a study of cytomegalovirus exposure and HLA in healthy donors. Findings and caveats of the study: Owing to their indistinguishability, certain V segments, notably TRBV6-2 and TRBV6-3, were excluded. Through in vitro validation, three CMV-associated chains were shown to be specific for CMV antigens.

CDR3 length: 15 residues. In germline, CDR1 is LNHDA, CDR2 SQIVND (reference sequence). V was clipped by 7 bases and J by 2 bases; unmatched bases: 8. As to this clone: Its matching antigen is unknown.

Primers for the PCR totalled 60 Vbeta and 13 Jbeta. The method was immunoSEQ multiplex PCR; TCRdb's version includes in-frame clones alone and lacks a portion of them. The data hold around 83,000 clones, with 78% observed a single time. Sequenced: PBMCs. This sequence joins TRBV19 and TRBJ1-5, with 7 bases that match TRBD1. The receptor was isolated from a male donor in good health and CMV-seropositive. CDR3 amino acids: CASKETGMGNQPQHF. CDR3 nucleotides: TGTGCCAGTAAGGAGACAGGGATGGGCAATCAGCCCCAGCATTTT. Complete variable domain (other parts from reference TRBV19 and TRBJ1-5): DGGITQSPKYLFRKEGQNVTLSCEQNLNHDAMYWYRQDPGQGLRLIYYSQIVNDFQKGDIAEGYSVSREKKESFPLTVTSAQKNPTAFYLCASKETGMGNQPQHFGDGTRLSIL.